This TCR beta chain emerged from a study of blood T cell repertoires in COVID-19. In the study overall: Acute-phase and convalescent COVID-19 samples originated in the United States, Italy and Spain. The analysed material was cDNA or gDNA that came from T cells, B-cell-depleted T cells, or PBMCs.

Per the original data handling: Reference gene primer amplification in the assay estimated nucleated cell counts. Here immunoSEQ multiplex PCR was the method, and the copy in TCRdb shows in-frame clones only, minus some. That table gives V, J and clone size, and the DNA gave D and trimming. This table has about 120,000 clones, about 80% appearing once. The CDR3 is made up of 14 amino acids. The germline V and J ends were trimmed by 0 bases and 2 bases, with 10 bases remaining between them. Germline V gene lookup returns CDR1 GTSNPN and CDR2 SVGIG (reference sequence). The sequence derives from a man in his 70s with acute or convalescent COVID-19. The sample taken for sequencing was peripheral blood. The chain recombines TRBV30 with TRBJ1-1; D is ambiguous. The CDR3: CAWSVLWLNTEAFF. The CDR3 nucleotides are TGTGCCTGGAGTGTACTTTGGTTAAACACTGAAGCTTTCTTT.